This entry features one T cell receptor beta chain sequence. This entry belongs to a study of shared clonotypes between healthy human individuals. The germline CDR1 and CDR2 sequences are SGHTA and FQGTGA. The CDR3 spans 14 residues. V was pared by 5 bases and J by 6 bases, with 4 bases of the junction left unmatched. Running of the assay took place at deep level. Produced via immunoSEQ multiplex PCR; TCRdb's table is partial and in-frame only. This sample has approximately 2.1 million clones, with about 92% found just once. The sample comprised naive CD4+ T cells from PBMCs. The subset: CD45RA+ positively selected. The clonotype originates from a man aged 18 to 29 in good health. Some clones in this sample may be carry-over from other donors' samples. The chain carries TRBV7-3 and TRBJ2-7; 13 nucleotides agree with TRBD2. CDR3: CASSPGTSGAEQYF. In nucleotides, the CDR3 is TGTGCCAGCAGCCCCGGGACTAGCGGGGCCGAGCAGTACTTC.